This T cell receptor beta chain was profiled in a study of blood T cell repertoires in COVID-19. Whole-study context: COVID-19 samples collected from the United States, Italy and Spain covered acute and convalescent phases. The cDNA or gDNA used as material had been derived from T cells, B-cell-depleted T cells, or PBMCs.

Trimming shortened V by 0 bases and J by 3 bases, and 12 bases separated the two germline ends. The germline gives CDR1 SGHDN, CDR2 FVKESK. The length of the CDR3 is 16 residues. All enrollees were about 18 to 89 years old and from approximately 25 US areas. The study assigned cohorts using participant-reported clinical history. Using immunoSEQ multiplex PCR, the repertoire was profiled, and TCRdb retains in-frame clones only, with some absent. The sample has roughly 200,000 clones, roughly 85% seen once. The sequence was collected from a middle-aged woman with acute COVID-19. Sequenced input: PBMCs or T cells enriched from blood (not recorded which). The rearrangement uses TRBV14 and TRBJ2-1; tentatively, D is TRBD2 (6 bases). DNA of the CDR3: TGTGCCAGCAGCCAAGAGAGGCTAGCGAGCTACAATGAGCAGTTCTTC. This encodes CASSQERLASYNEQFF.